Shown below are 26 T cell receptor beta chains from a single sample sequenced in a study of response to subunit inactivated influenza vaccine. MiXCR, applied by TCRdb to the RT-PCR reads, yields one record per CDR3 protein. The data contain roughly 670,000 distinct CDR3 sequences, around 13% of them singletons. Material: PBMCs from blood, obtained 14 to 15 days before vaccination. The receptors shown here come from a man aged 50 to 59 who received an inactivated influenza vaccine.

This clonotype came up a few times. CDR3 nucleotide sequence: TGTGCCAGCAGTACTGGGACAGCATATTACCTTGATAGCTACACCTTC. Protein sequence: CASSTGTAYYLDSYTF. The V and J genes are TRBV28 and TRBJ1-2; TRBD1 agrees at 7 bases. Germline CDR1 is MDHEN and CDR2 is SYDVKM. V was pared by 5 bases and J by 9 bases, with 18 bases of the junction left unmatched. The CDR3 contains 16 residues.

This chain joins TRBV27 and TRBJ2-7; the match to TRBD2 covers 7 bases. Germline values: CDR1 MNHEY, CDR2 SMNVEV (reference sequence). CDR3 size: 15 residues. J gave up 2 bases and V 6 bases, and 10 bases lay outside the gene matches. CDR3 bases: TGTGCCAGCAGCCAAATTGGTAGCGGGCCCTACGAGCAGTACTTC. This gives the protein CASSQIGSGPYEQYF.

The chain uses TRBV4-2 and TRBJ2-1, with D tentatively TRBD1 or TRBD2 (5 bases each). Germline V gene data show CDR1 as LGHNA and CDR2 as YNFKEQ. V shed 2 bases and J shed 5 bases, with 13 bases lying between them. The CDR3 is made up of 15 amino acids. CDR3 nucleotides: TGTGCCAGCAGCCAACGACAAAGGGGAGACAATGAGCAGTTCTTC. Its translation: CASSQRQRGDNEQFF.

The CDR3 reads CACGANTDTQYF. The CDR3 region has the DNA TGTGCTTGCGGGGCGAACACAGATACGCAGTATTTT. This sequence joins TRBV19 and TRBJ2-3; possible D gene TRBD2, 6 bases. The CDR3 contains 12 residues. From germline, CDR1 is LNHDA and CDR2 SQIVND (reference sequence).

This clonotype has only a few counts. The V gene is TRBV7-2, the J gene TRBJ2-1; 8 bases are a match to TRBD1. Trimming cost V 4 bases and J 6 bases; bases outside gene matches: 14. The CDR3 spans 17 residues. Germline CDR1 reads SGHTA; CDR2 reads FQGNSA. CDR3 sequence reads: CASSSKPPGQVLNEQFF. CDR3 in DNA: TGTGCCAGCAGCTCAAAGCCCCCGGGACAGGTCCTCAATGAGCAGTTCTTC.

This clonotype was seen more than once but under ten times. The V gene is TRBV6-2 or TRBV6-3, the J gene TRBJ2-1; 11 nucleotides line up with TRBD2. Germline lookup yields CDR1 MNHEY and CDR2 SVGEGT. CDR3 length: 19 residues. V was pared by 1 base and J by 0 bases, with 8 bases of the junction left unmatched. For the CDR3, the DNA is TGTGCCAGCAGTTACTGGGTTAGCGGGGGGGGAAGCTCCTACAATGAGCAGTTCTTC. This sequence encodes CASSYWVSGGGSSYNEQFF.

This clonotype has a count of ten or more. The CDR3 region has the DNA TGTGCCAGCAGCCTTGCCCAGGGACAGGAAGCTTTCTTT. Translation: CASSLAQGQEAFF. This chain connects TRBV3-1 to TRBJ1-1; TRBD1 matches at 7 bases. V lost 4 bases, J lost 8 bases, and 7 bases stayed unmatched. This CDR3 is built from 13 residues. From germline, CDR1 is LGHDT and CDR2 YNNKEL (reference sequence).

This chain connects TRBV15 to TRBJ2-1; 11 bases fit TRBD2. V shed 4 bases and J 14 bases; nucleotides not matched to a gene: 10. The CDR3 covers 14 residues. CDR1 LNHNV and CDR2 YYDKDF come from the germline V gene (reference sequence). As DNA, the CDR3 is TGTGCCACCAGCACCGGGACTAGCGGCCTGGGGGAGTTCTTC. Translating gives CATSTGTSGLGEFF.

There are a few counts of this clonotype. J is TRBJ2-7 and V is TRBV4-2; D unresolved. With 3 bases removed from V and 7 bases from J, the gap between germline ends came to 22 bases. This CDR3 contains 16 residues. The germline gives CDR1 LGHNA, CDR2 YNFKEQ. The CDR3: CASSQAADTSLGEQYF. In DNA, the CDR3 is TGTGCCAGCAGCCAGGCCGCCGACACCTCCTTAGGGGAGCAGTACTTC.

V is TRBV7-9 and J is TRBJ2-1, with 7 positions matching TRBD1. Losses at the gene ends were 6 bases for V and 6 bases for J; bases not matched to a gene: 8. This CDR3 contains 14 residues. Germline CDR1 reads SEHNR; CDR2 reads FQNEAQ (reference sequence). The CDR3 region is CASSSEDRLNEQFF. Here the CDR3 DNA reads TGTGCCAGCAGTTCCGAGGACAGGCTCAATGAGCAGTTCTTC.

The V call is TRBV20-1, the J call TRBJ2-5, with D maybe TRBD1 (6 bases). V was pared by 1 base and J by 9 bases, with 15 bases between. Looked up from germline, CDR1 is DFQATT and CDR2 is SNEGSKA (reference sequence). The CDR3 loop spans 13 amino acids. The CDR3 region is CSARGTAKGAQYF. CDR3 DNA: TGCAGTGCTAGAGGGACAGCCAAGGGGGCCCAGTACTTC.

The chain recombines TRBV7-2 with TRBJ2-2; a weak D match, TRBD1 (5 bases). The CDR3 consists of 17 residues. CDR1 and CDR2 (germline): SGHTA, FQGNSA. V lost 4 bases to trimming and J lost 0 bases, with 15 bases between them. This CDR3 reads CASSSSRVRANTGELFF. The CDR3 bases are TGTGCCAGCAGCTCTAGTCGCGTCAGGGCGAACACCGGGGAGCTGTTTTTT.

This clonotype was detected only a few times. The J gene is TRBJ2-5, the V gene TRBV6-1; 8 nucleotides align to TRBD1. V was pared by 8 bases and J by 6 bases, with 11 bases of the junction left unmatched. Germline loops: CDR1 MNHNS, CDR2 SASEGT. This CDR3 is 14 amino acids long. This CDR3 reads CASGPWGTGKTQYF. For the CDR3, the DNA is TGTGCCAGCGGACCCTGGGGGACAGGAAAGACCCAGTACTTC.

This clonotype was recorded a few times. The V gene is TRBV20-1, the J gene TRBJ1-4; weak D call: TRBD1 (5 bases). The V and J ends lost 2 bases and 8 bases respectively, with 12 bases between them. Per germline, CDR1 DFQATT and CDR2 SNEGSKA (reference sequence). The CDR3 totals 13 residues. CDR3 nucleotides: TGCAGTGCTAGACCATCGGGGGGAGAAAAACTGTTTTTT. It encodes CSARPSGGEKLFF.

As to this clonotype: One junction end does not reproduce the germline sequence, and a read error may be involved. V usage is TRBV5-5 and J usage is TRBJ1-4; D is possibly TRBD1 (5 bases). Germline-derived CDR1 and CDR2 are SGHKS and YYEKEE (reference sequence). CDR3 length: 15 amino acids. The CDR3 loop is CARSYGGVTNEKLFF. The CDR3 nucleotides read TGTGCCAGAAGCTACGGAGGGGTAACTAATGAAAAACTGTTTTTT.

The rearrangement links TRBV3-1 to TRBJ2-2; 8 positions agree with TRBD2. Per germline, CDR1 LGHDT and CDR2 YNNKEL (reference sequence). The CDR3 length is 15 residues. V was clipped by 1 base and J by 5 bases; unmatched bases: 3. This chain's CDR3 is CASSQAGGGTGELFF. CDR3 nucleotides: TGTGCCAGCAGCCAAGCGGGAGGGGGTACCGGGGAGCTGTTTTTT.

This clonotype has only a few counts. The chain employs TRBV20-1 and TRBJ1-2; 8 nucleotides line up with TRBD1. The germline V gene has CDR1 DFQATT and CDR2 SNEGSKA (reference sequence). CDR3 size: 14 residues. J lost 4 bases, V lost 2 bases, and 6 bases had no gene match. The CDR3 nucleotides read TGCAGTGCTAGATTTCGGACAGGGCCCTATGGCTACACCTTC. Translated, it gives CSARFRTGPYGYTF.

J is TRBJ2-1 and V is TRBV3-1, with D unresolved. This CDR3 has 12 amino acids. The ends were cut back, 6 bases at V and 7 bases at J, with 10 bases in the middle. The germline gives CDR1 LGHDT, CDR2 YNNKEL (reference sequence). The CDR3 coding sequence is TGTGCCAGCAGACACGCAGGAAATGAGCAGTTCTTC. Translated, it gives CASRHAGNEQFF.

This clonotype was seen more than once but under ten times. V usage is TRBV5-6 and J usage is TRBJ2-7, with 7 bases fitting TRBD1. V lost 4 bases and J lost 5; bases outside the gene matches: 12. Germline V CDR1 and CDR2: SGHDT, YYEEEE. The CDR3 loop spans 15 amino acids. The CDR3 nucleotides read TGTGCCAGCAGCCTGGGGACAGAGGGGCTTAACGAGCAGTACTTC. Translated, it gives CASSLGTEGLNEQYF.

This clonotype was recorded at least ten times. The genes are TRBV10-3 and TRBJ2-2; 7 nucleotides match TRBD1. Looked up from germline, CDR1 is ENHRY and CDR2 is SYGVKD. The CDR3 length is 15 residues. V was pared by 6 bases and J by 2 bases, with 6 bases of the junction left unmatched. In nucleotides, the CDR3 is TGTGCCATCAGAAGTGGGACAGACAACACCGGGGAGCTGTTTTTT. The encoded protein is CAIRSGTDNTGELFF.

Remarks on this clonotype: Compared with germline, one end of the junction differs, possibly owing to a read error. V and J are TRBV6-2 or TRBV6-3 and TRBJ2-2, with 7 bases identical to TRBD1. Germline V gene data show CDR1 as MNHEY and CDR2 as SVGEGT. CDR3 length: 16 amino acids. DNA of the CDR3: TGTGTCAGCATCTCCGCCGGGACAGTGGACACCGGGGAGCTGTTTTTT. It specifies CVSISAGTVDTGELFF.

The sample holds a few counts of this clonotype. The rearrangement joins TRBV29-1 to TRBJ2-3, with 9 bases lining up with TRBD1. The CDR3 is made up of 16 amino acids. V dropped 5 bases and J dropped 4; count of bases not matched to a gene: 13. CDR1 is SQVTM and CDR2 is ANQGSEA in the germline V gene. The CDR3 spells CSVLEWDREVPDTQYF. The CDR3 nucleotides read TGCAGCGTTCTAGAGTGGGACAGGGAGGTCCCAGATACGCAGTATTTT.

V is TRBV6-1 and J is TRBJ1-6, with D unclear. Looked up from germline, CDR1 is MNHNS and CDR2 is SASEGT. The V gene lost 1 base and the J gene lost 0 bases, with 7 bases spanning the gap. The length of the CDR3 is 16 residues. The CDR3 DNA sequence: TGTGCCAGCAGTGAAGACAGTAGCTCCTATAATTCACCCCTCCACTTT. Translated: CASSEDSSSYNSPLHF.

The chain has TRBV6-1 and TRBJ2-5, with D maybe TRBD2 (5 bases). This CDR3 has 14 residues. Germline CDR1 MNHNS, CDR2 SASEGT. V was shortened by 6 bases and J by 5 bases, with 16 bases between the two germline ends. The CDR3 DNA sequence: TGTGCCAGCAGCCGGGTCTGGAGAGGGGAGACCCAGTACTTC. Its translation: CASSRVWRGETQYF.

This clonotype was found many times. This chain links TRBV10-3 with TRBJ2-2; 9 bases are a match to TRBD1. After removal of 6 bases from V and 5 bases from J, the junction contained 10 bases not matched to a gene. Germline V gene data show CDR1 as ENHRY and CDR2 as SYGVKD. CDR3 length equals 16 residues. The CDR3 here is CAISKGRQGGTGELFF. As DNA, the CDR3 is TGTGCCATCAGCAAGGGGAGACAGGGGGGAACCGGGGAGCTGTTTTTT.

The J gene is TRBJ2-7, the V gene TRBV9, with a weak D call TRBD1 (6 bases). Germline V lookup: CDR1 SGDLS, CDR2 YYNGEE. The CDR3 extends over 13 amino acids. The V gene lost 2 bases and the J gene lost 5 bases, with 11 bases spanning the gap. The CDR3 region is CASSVAGAHEQYF. The CDR3 bases are TGTGCCAGCAGCGTCGCAGGGGCCCACGAGCAGTACTTC.